This T cell receptor (beta chain) comes out of a study of cytomegalovirus exposure and HLA in healthy donors. Germline V lookup: CDR1 SGHAT, CDR2 FQNNGV. There are 14 residues in the CDR3. With 1 base clipped from V and 3 bases from J, the junction kept 2 bases outside the gene matches. PCR was performed using 60 Vbeta and 13 Jbeta primers. The protocol was immunoSEQ multiplex PCR, while the TCRdb copy is restricted to in-frame clones and leaves out a portion. This table holds over 120,000 clones, approximately 80% found once. This chain joins TRBV11-2 and TRBJ1-2; 7 nucleotides line up with TRBD1. Sequenced input: PBMCs. The receptor comes from a young woman in good health and CMV-seropositive. The CDR3 loop is CASSLGGTDYGYTF. In nucleotides, the CDR3 is TGTGCCAGCAGCTTAGGGGGGACAGACTATGGCTACACCTTC.